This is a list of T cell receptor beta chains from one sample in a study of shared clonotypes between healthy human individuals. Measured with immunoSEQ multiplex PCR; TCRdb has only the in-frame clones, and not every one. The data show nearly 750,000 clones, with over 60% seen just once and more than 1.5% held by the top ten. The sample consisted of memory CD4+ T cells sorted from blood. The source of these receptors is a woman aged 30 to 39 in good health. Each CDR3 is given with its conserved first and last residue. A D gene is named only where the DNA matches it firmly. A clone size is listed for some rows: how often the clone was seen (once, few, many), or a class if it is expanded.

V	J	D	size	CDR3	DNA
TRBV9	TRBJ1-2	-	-	CASSEQGDYGYTF	TGTGCCAGCAGCGAACAGGGAGACTATGGCTACACCTTC
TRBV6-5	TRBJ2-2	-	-	CASSYSVAGGTGELFF	TGTGCCAGCAGTTACTCCGTGGCGGGCGGGACCGGGGAGCTGTTTTTT
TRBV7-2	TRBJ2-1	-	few	CASSLDSSYNEQFF	TGTGCCAGCAGCTTAGATAGCAGCTACAATGAGCAGTTCTTC
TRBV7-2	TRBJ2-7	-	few	CASSLEKREQYF	TGTGCCAGCAGCTTAGAGAAGCGCGAGCAGTACTTC
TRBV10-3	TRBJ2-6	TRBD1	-	CAISPGPGQGKSGANVLTF	TGTGCCATCAGTCCTGGACCGGGACAGGGAAAGTCTGGGGCCAACGTCCTGACTTTC
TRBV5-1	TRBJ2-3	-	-	CASSTVPTQGRGDTQYF	TGCGCCAGCAGCACAGTCCCCACTCAGGGAAGGGGAGATACGCAGTATTTT
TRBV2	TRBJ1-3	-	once	CASRGDGSGNTIYF	TGTGCCAGCAGGGGGGACGGCTCTGGAAACACCATATATTTT
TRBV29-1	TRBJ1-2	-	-	CSVPNNGPDYGYTF	TGCAGCGTCCCGAATAATGGGCCGGACTATGGCTACACCTTC
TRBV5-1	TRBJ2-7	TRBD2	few	CASSLTSGVLEQYF	TGCGCCAGCAGCTTGACTAGCGGGGTTTTGGAGCAGTACTTC
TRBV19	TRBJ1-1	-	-	CASRFSASTEAFF	TGTGCCAGTAGGTTCTCAGCGAGCACTGAAGCTTTCTTT
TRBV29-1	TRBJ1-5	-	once	CSVVSGGNQPQHF	TGCAGCGTTGTATCAGGGGGCAATCAGCCCCAGCATTTT
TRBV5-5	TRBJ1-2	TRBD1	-	CASSPSTGYGYTF	TGTGCCAGCAGCCCATCGACAGGGTATGGCTACACCTTC
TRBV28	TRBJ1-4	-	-	CAPPRLGGAGKLFF	TGTGCCCCTCCTCGACTGGGGGGCGCGGGAAAACTGTTTTTT
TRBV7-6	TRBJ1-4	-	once	CASSSRVGRATEKLFF	TGTGCCAGCAGCTCTCGAGTCGGCAGGGCGACTGAAAAACTGTTTTTT
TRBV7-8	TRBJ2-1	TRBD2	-	CASSLRRTSGKSYNEQFF	TGTGCCAGCAGCTTACGGAGGACTAGCGGGAAGTCCTACAATGAGCAGTTCTTC
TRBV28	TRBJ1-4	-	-	CASTYTVKGEKLFF	TGTGCCAGCACCTATACAGTCAAGGGCGAAAAACTGTTTTTT
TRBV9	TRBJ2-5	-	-	CASSVLGGGETQYF	TGTGCCAGCAGCGTATTGGGAGGAGGGGAGACCCAGTACTTC
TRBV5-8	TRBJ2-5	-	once	CASNQVKSYQETQYF	TGTGCCAGCAATCAGGTAAAATCGTACCAAGAGACCCAGTACTTC
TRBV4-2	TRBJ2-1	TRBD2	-	CASSQAGTSGFNEQFF	TGTGCCAGCAGCCAAGCCGGGACTAGCGGGTTTAATGAGCAGTTCTTC
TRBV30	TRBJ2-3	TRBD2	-	CAWGAGGSDTQYF	TGTGCCTGGGGGGCGGGAGGGTCAGATACGCAGTATTTT
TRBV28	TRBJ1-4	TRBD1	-	CASRGGQGNEKLFF	TGTGCCTCACGGGGGGGACAGGGGAATGAAAAACTGTTTTTT
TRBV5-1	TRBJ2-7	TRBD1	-	CASSLEAIGTGGREQYF	TGCGCCAGCAGCTTGGAGGCGATCGGGACAGGGGGCCGCGAGCAGTACTTC
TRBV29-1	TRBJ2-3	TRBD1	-	CNGGFGQGKTDTQYF	TGCAACGGGGGCTTCGGACAGGGGAAAACAGATACGCAGTATTTT
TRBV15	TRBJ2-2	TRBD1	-	CATSRDRGLSFTGELFF	TGTGCCACCAGCAGAGACAGGGGGCTAAGCTTCACCGGGGAGCTGTTTTTT
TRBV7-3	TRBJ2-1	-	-	CASSTQGNEQFF	TGTGCCAGCAGCACCCAGGGAAATGAGCAGTTCTTC
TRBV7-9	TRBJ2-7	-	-	CASSLLGWGSSYEQYF	TGTGCCAGCAGCTTATTGGGGTGGGGCTCCTCCTACGAGCAGTACTTC
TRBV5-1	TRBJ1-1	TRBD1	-	CASSLPGTGKTEAFF	TGCGCCAGCAGCTTGCCCGGGACAGGGAAAACTGAAGCTTTCTTT
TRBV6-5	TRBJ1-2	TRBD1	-	CASGDRGNYGYTF	TGTGCCAGCGGGGACAGGGGGAACTATGGCTACACCTTC
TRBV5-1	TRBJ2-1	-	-	CASSLAQLSSYNEQFF	TGCGCCAGCAGCTTGGCGCAATTGAGCTCCTACAATGAGCAGTTCTTC
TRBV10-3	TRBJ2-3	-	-	CAINPGADTQYF	TGTGCCATCAACCCAGGGGCGGATACGCAGTATTTT
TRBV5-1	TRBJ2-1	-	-	CASSKLAKSSYNEQFF	TGCGCCAGCAGCAAGCTAGCGAAGAGCTCCTACAATGAGCAGTTCTTC
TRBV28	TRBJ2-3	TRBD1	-	CASSLGQGADTQYF	TGTGCCAGCAGTTTGGGTCAGGGGGCAGATACGCAGTATTTT
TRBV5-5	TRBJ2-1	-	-	CASSAGAGSYNEQFF	TGTGCCAGCAGCGCGGGGGCGGGCTCCTACAATGAGCAGTTCTTC
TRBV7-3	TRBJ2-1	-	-	CASSSGGYSYNEQFF	TGTGCCAGCAGCTCCGGCGGATACTCCTACAATGAGCAGTTCTTC
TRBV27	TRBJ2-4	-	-	CASSLFRGSTIGIQYF	TGTGCCAGCAGTTTATTTCGGGGCAGTACAATAGGAATTCAGTACTTC
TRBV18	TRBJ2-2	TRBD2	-	CASSLRLAGDTGELFF	TGTGCCAGCTCACTCAGACTAGCGGGAGACACCGGGGAGCTGTTTTTT
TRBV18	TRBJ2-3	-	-	CASSLLGGSTDTQYF	TGTGCCAGCTCACTGCTCGGAGGGAGCACAGATACGCAGTATTTT
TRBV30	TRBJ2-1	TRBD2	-	CAWSAGTSGNEQFF	TGTGCCTGGAGTGCCGGGACTAGCGGGAACGAGCAGTTCTTC
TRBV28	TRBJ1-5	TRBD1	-	CASSLTGARNQPQHF	TGTGCCAGCAGTTTAACAGGGGCGAGAAATCAGCCCCAGCATTTT
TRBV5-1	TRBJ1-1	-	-	CASSTSGTTEAFF	TGCGCCAGCAGCACGTCAGGGACCACTGAAGCTTTCTTT
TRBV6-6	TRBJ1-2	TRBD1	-	CASSYSGQAAF	TGTGCCAGCAGTTACTCGGGACAGGCCGCCTTC
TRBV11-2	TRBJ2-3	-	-	CADGQFSDTQYF	TGTGCCGACGGGCAGTTTTCAGATACGCAGTATTTT
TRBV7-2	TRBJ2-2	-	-	CASSSDRSGELFF	TGTGCCAGCAGCTCTGACAGGTCCGGGGAGCTGTTTTTT
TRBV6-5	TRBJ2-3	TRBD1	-	CASSYAWDRGPDTQYF	TGTGCCAGCAGTTACGCCTGGGACAGGGGCCCAGATACGCAGTATTTT
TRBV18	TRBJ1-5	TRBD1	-	CASSPGTGLLRPQHF	TGTGCCAGCTCACCAGGGACAGGGCTGTTGCGGCCCCAGCATTTT
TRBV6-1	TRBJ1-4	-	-	CASSEKLNNEKLFF	TGTGCCAGCAGTGAGAAGCTGAATAATGAAAAACTGTTTTTT
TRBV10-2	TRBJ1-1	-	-	CASSGGHTEAFF	TGCGCCAGCAGTGGCGGGCACACTGAAGCTTTCTTT
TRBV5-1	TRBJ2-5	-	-	CASSWAAEETQYF	TGCGCCAGCAGCTGGGCAGCGGAAGAGACCCAGTACTTC
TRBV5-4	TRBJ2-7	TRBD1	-	CASSLAGQGTRPYEQYF	TGTGCCAGCAGCTTGGCGGGACAGGGGACCAGACCCTACGAGCAGTATTTC
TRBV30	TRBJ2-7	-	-	CAWSAPSEQYF	TGTGCCTGGAGTGCCCCCTCCGAGCAGTACTTC
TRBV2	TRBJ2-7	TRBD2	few	CASRELAVAGRSYEQYF	TGTGCCAGCAGGGAACTTGCGGTAGCGGGACGATCCTACGAGCAGTACTTC